Below, 24 T cell receptor beta chains from the same sample are listed, as sequenced in a study of beta chain features in type 1 diabetes. Investigators reverse transcribed all isolated RNA, so they sequenced expressed TCRB transcripts. TCRdb's table, derived via immunoSEQ multiplex PCR, lists solely in-frame clones and lacks some. Found here are more than 140,000 clones, 9% to 10% of them singletons; the top ten hold 0.65%. Sequencing was performed on central memory CD4+ T cells from blood. All receptors derive from a woman aged 40-49 years in good health.

V is TRBV15 and J is TRBJ1-6, with TRBD1 matching over 7 bases. Germline-derived CDR1 and CDR2 are LNHNV and YYDKDF (reference sequence). After removal of 0 bases from V and 7 bases from J, the junction contained 9 bases not matched to a gene. The CDR3 loop spans 17 amino acids. CDR3 amino acids: CATSRDPTTGNNSPLHF. In DNA form, the CDR3 reads TGTGCCACCAGCAGAGATCCGACGACAGGGAACAATTCACCCCTCCACTTT.

The V and J genes are TRBV5-1 and TRBJ2-7; D unresolved. The length of the CDR3 is 14 residues. Trimming removed 1 base at V and 0 bases at J, with 8 bases between. CDR1 is SGHRS and CDR2 is YFSETQ in the germline V gene. CDR3 DNA sequence: TGCGCCAGCAGCTTGTCGCTAAGCTCCTACGAGCAGTACTTC. This gives the protein CASSLSLSSYEQYF.

V is TRBV6-6 and J is TRBJ2-3, with TRBD2 identical over 13 bases. Germline CDR1 is MNHNY and CDR2 is SVGAGI (reference sequence). J gave up 5 bases and V 5 bases, and 7 bases lay outside the gene matches. The CDR3 spans 16 residues. This CDR3 reads CASSQTSGGTGDTQYF. In DNA form, the CDR3 reads TGTGCCAGCAGTCAGACTAGCGGGGGGACCGGAGATACGCAGTATTTT.

The chain joins TRBV18 to TRBJ1-1, with D possibly being TRBD1 (6 bases). The V gene lost 1 base and the J gene lost 1 base, with 13 bases spanning the gap. CDR3 length equals 16 residues. Germline loops: CDR1 KGHSH, CDR2 LQKENI. The CDR3 nucleotides read TGTGCCAGCTCACCACTTTGGGGGCAGGGGAACACTGAAGCTTTCTTT. Encoded protein: CASSPLWGQGNTEAFF.

V usage is TRBV5-1 and J usage is TRBJ2-5; 8 bases align to TRBD1. The CDR3 loop spans 18 amino acids. The V and J ends lost 4 bases and 5 bases, in that order; junction bases with no gene match: 19. In germline, CDR1 is SGHRS, CDR2 YFSETQ. The CDR3 DNA is TGCGCCAGCAGCCCCTTTATGACAGGGGAGGTTCTGGGGGAGACCCAGTACTTC. Residues: CASSPFMTGEVLGETQYF.

In its sample, this clone was seen a few times. The V gene is TRBV11-2, the J gene TRBJ2-2; 8 nucleotides line up with TRBD2. With 5 bases clipped from V and 5 bases from J, the junction kept 7 bases outside the gene matches. Per germline, CDR1 SGHAT and CDR2 FQNNGV. This CDR3 has 15 amino acids. The DNA of the CDR3 is TGTGCCAGCAGCCCCGGGGGGGGTCAGACCGGGGAGCTGTTTTTT. Encoded protein: CASSPGGGQTGELFF.

This clone occurred many times. J is TRBJ1-5 and V is TRBV11-2; D unclear. CDR1 is SGHAT, CDR2 FQNNGV, per germline. The V gene lost 0 bases and the J gene lost 14 bases, with 14 bases spanning the gap. This CDR3 region has 13 residues. The CDR3 coding sequence is TGTGCCAGCAGCTTAGACGTCCTGGGCCCAAAGCATTTT. Protein: CASSLDVLGPKHF. Combining the CDR3 with reference TRBV11-2 and TRBJ1-5 gives the whole variable domain EAGVAQSPRYKIIEKRQSVAFWCNPISGHATLYWYQQILGQGPKLLIQFQNNGVVDDSQLPKDRFSAERLKGVDSTLKIQPAKLEDSAVYLCASSLDVLGPKHFGDGTRLSIL.

The gene calls are TRBV5-1 and TRBJ2-1; D gene unclear. V lost 0 bases and J 15 bases, leaving 16 bases between the germline ends. The CDR3 runs to 13 residues. Per the germline V gene, CDR1 is SGHRS and CDR2 is YFSETQ. In DNA, the CDR3 is TGCGCCAGCAGCTTGGATCAAGAGCGTGCGTGGTTCTTC. It translates to CASSLDQERAWFF.

In this sample, this clone turned up a few times. The chain recombines TRBV7-9 with TRBJ1-4, with 7 bases matching TRBD1. Germline V gene lookup returns CDR1 SEHNR and CDR2 FQNEAQ (reference sequence). V gave up 6 bases and J gave up 5 bases; unmatched junction bases: 9. This CDR3 contains 15 residues. For the CDR3, the DNA is TGTGCCAGCAGTCCTCCGGGACAGATGAATGAAAAACTGTTTTTT. Its translation: CASSPPGQMNEKLFF. The complete variable domain, with remaining parts taken from reference TRBV7-9 and TRBJ1-4, reads DTGVSQNPRHKITKRGQNVTFRCDPISEHNRLYWYRQTLGQGPEFLTYFQNEAQLEKSRLLSDRFSAERPKGSFSTLEIQRTEQGDSAMYLCASSPPGQMNEKLFFGSGTQLSVL.

There are a few counts of this clone. CDR3 nucleotide sequence: TGTGCCAGCAGTTCCGACAGGATAGTGTTTGTACTGCCCTATAACTATGGCTACACCTTC. Amino acid sequence: CASSSDRIVFVLPYNYGYTF. The V and J genes are TRBV27 and TRBJ1-2; weak D call: TRBD1 (6 bases). This CDR3 spans 20 amino acids. With 4 bases removed from V and 1 base from J, the gap between germline ends came to 28 bases. Germline lookup yields CDR1 MNHEY and CDR2 SMNVEV (reference sequence).

The chain links TRBV9 to TRBJ1-2; D is possibly TRBD1 (5 bases). The CDR3 totals 14 residues. Trimming pared 3 bases from V and 2 bases from J, leaving 11 bases between. Germline lookup yields CDR1 SGDLS and CDR2 YYNGEE. The CDR3 here is CASSDLGQNYGYTF. In DNA form, the CDR3 reads TGTGCCAGCAGCGACCTCGGACAAAACTATGGCTACACCTTC.

There are many counts of this clone. As DNA, the CDR3 is TGTGCCAGCAGCTACCAGGACAGATCTGGAAACACCATATATTTT. Amino acid sequence: CASSYQDRSGNTIYF. The rearrangement uses TRBV7-2 and TRBJ1-3; D might be TRBD1 (6 bases). This CDR3 contains 15 residues. The germline CDR1 and CDR2 sequences are SGHTA and FQGNSA. Between the trimmed V and J ends, which lost 4 bases and 1 base, there was a span of 11 bases.

This clone was seen only a few times. The V gene is TRBV20-1, the J gene TRBJ2-7; the match to TRBD1 covers 7 bases. V shed 6 bases and J 6 bases; nucleotides not matched to a gene: 5. The CDR3 contains 11 residues. Germline V gene sequence: CDR1 DFQATT, CDR2 SNEGSKA (reference sequence). The CDR3 region is CSATTGREQYF. The CDR3 coding sequence is TGCAGTGCCACGACAGGGCGCGAGCAGTACTTC.

There are a few counts of this clone. The gene calls are TRBV5-1 and TRBJ2-1; 10 bases map to TRBD2. This CDR3 spans 19 amino acids. The V gene's germline CDR1 is SGHRS and CDR2 YFSETQ. The J segment lost 8 bases and the V segment lost 3 bases, leaving 20 bases of the junction unmatched. The CDR3 DNA reads as TGCGCCAGCAGCTCCGGCAAGAATTTAGCGGGGGGCGCCTGGGATGAGCAGTTCTTC. It encodes CASSSGKNLAGGAWDEQFF.

The chain links TRBV9 to TRBJ2-2; 11 bases match TRBD2. The CDR3 has 16 amino acids. Germline CDR1 SGDLS, CDR2 YYNGEE. Trimming removed 0 bases from V and 4 bases from J; junction bases left unmatched: 2. Written as DNA, the CDR3 is TGTGCCAGCAGCGTAGGACTAGCGGGGAGCACCGGGGAGCTGTTTTTT. Protein product: CASSVGLAGSTGELFF. Full variable domain (missing parts from reference TRBV9 and TRBJ2-2): DSGVTQTPKHLITATGQRVTLRCSPRSGDLSVYWYQQSLDQGLQFLIQYYNGEERAKGNILERFSAQQFPDLHSELNLSSLELGDSALYFCASSVGLAGSTGELFFGEGSRLTVL.

The rearrangement joins TRBV14 to TRBJ2-1; 8 nucleotides agree with TRBD2. Germline V gives CDR1 SGHDN, CDR2 FVKESK. The CDR3 totals 13 residues. Trimming took 4 bases from V and 9 from J; bases not matched to a gene: 5. The CDR3 sequence: CASSPSGGIEQFF. DNA of the CDR3: TGTGCCAGCAGCCCGAGCGGGGGCATTGAGCAGTTCTTC.

This clone came up a few times. The chain has TRBV19 and TRBJ1-6, with 10 bases identical to TRBD1. J was trimmed by 9 bases and V by 9 bases; bases with no gene match: 8. Germline CDR1 reads LNHDA; CDR2 reads SQIVND (reference sequence). CDR3 length: 14 amino acids. CDR3 nucleotide sequence: TGTGCCAGCCACGAGACAGGGGGCCCTTCACCCCTCCACTTT. Its translation: CASHETGGPSPLHF.

The chain couples TRBV2 to TRBJ2-1, with D maybe TRBD2 (5 bases). V lost 5 bases, J lost 10 bases, and 12 bases lay in between. The CDR3 has 12 amino acids. Germline V gene data show CDR1 as SNHLY and CDR2 as FYNNEI. The CDR3, as DNA: TGTGCCAGCAGTATTTCGGGGTACGAGCAGTTCTTC. Encoded protein: CASSISGYEQFF. Together with reference TRBV2 and TRBJ2-1, the CDR3 gives the full variable domain: EPEVTQTPSHQVTQMGQEVILRCVPISNHLYFYWYRQILGQKVEFLVSFYNNEISEKSEIFDDQFSVERPDGSNFTLKIRSTKLEDSAMYFCASSISGYEQFFGPGTRLTVL.

This clone appeared a few times. The chain couples TRBV27 to TRBJ2-7; 9 bases match TRBD1. CDR1 and CDR2 (germline): MNHEY, SMNVEV (reference sequence). V lost 0 bases, J lost 0 bases, and 0 bases stayed unmatched. The CDR3 has 15 amino acids. The DNA for the CDR3 is TGTGCCAGCAGTTTATCGGGACAGGGCTCCTACGAGCAGTACTTC. Protein: CASSLSGQGSYEQYF.

This clone was observed a few times. This chain joins TRBV7-6 and TRBJ2-5; 9 nucleotides match TRBD2. The CDR3 contains 16 residues. Trimming at V came to 6 bases and at J to 4 bases, leaving 12 bases not matched to a gene. CDR1 and CDR2 (germline): SGHVS, FNYEAQ. CDR3 protein: CASSVSGGSSAETQYF. The CDR3 region has the DNA TGTGCCAGCAGTGTTAGCGGGGGATCCTCTGCAGAGACCCAGTACTTC. Looking up the rest from reference TRBV7-6 and TRBJ2-5 gives the full variable domain: GAGVSQSPRYKVTKRGQDVALRCDPISGHVSLYWYRQALGQGPEFLTYFNYEAQQDKSGLPNDRFSAERPEGSISTLTIQRTEQRDSAMYRCASSVSGGSSAETQYFGPGTRLLVL.

This clone was detected only once. The rearrangement joins TRBV9 to TRBJ2-1; 14 bases are a match to TRBD2. Losses at the gene ends were 3 bases for V and 0 bases for J; bases not matched to a gene: 11. CDR1 is SGDLS, CDR2 YYNGEE, per germline. This CDR3 comprises 20 residues. CDR3 coding DNA: TGTGCCAGCAGCGAGAGGGGGGGACTAGCGGGGGCCCGCTCCTACAATGAGCAGTTCTTC. Translated, it gives CASSERGGLAGARSYNEQFF.

This chain connects TRBV6-5 to TRBJ2-7, with TRBD1 matching 7 bases. Germline lookup yields CDR1 MNHEY and CDR2 SVGAGI. The CDR3 covers 15 residues. V lost 2 bases and J lost 4; bases outside the gene matches: 8. The DNA of the CDR3 is TGTGCCAGCAGTTACGACCTGGGACAGTCTTACGAGCAGTACTTC. Its protein product is CASSYDLGQSYEQYF.

This chain connects TRBV4-1 to TRBJ2-6, with D tentatively TRBD1 (5 bases). CDR1 is MGHRA and CDR2 is YSYEKL in the germline V gene. Trimming cost V 2 bases and J 1 base, with 18 bases left between them. The CDR3 has 19 residues. The CDR3 nucleotides are TGCGCCAGCAGCCAAAGGGAAGGGGCAGGGCTTTCTGGGGCCAACGTCCTGACTTTC. This encodes CASSQREGAGLSGANVLTF.

This sequence joins TRBV25-1 and TRBJ1-4; 7 positions agree with TRBD1. Germline V gene data show CDR1 as MGHDK and CDR2 as SYGVNS. The CDR3 spans 13 residues. With 1 base clipped from V and 8 bases from J, the junction kept 1 base outside the gene matches. The CDR3 nucleotides read TGTGCCAGCAGTGAATGGGGACAGGAAAAACTGTTTTTT. This sequence encodes CASSEWGQEKLFF.